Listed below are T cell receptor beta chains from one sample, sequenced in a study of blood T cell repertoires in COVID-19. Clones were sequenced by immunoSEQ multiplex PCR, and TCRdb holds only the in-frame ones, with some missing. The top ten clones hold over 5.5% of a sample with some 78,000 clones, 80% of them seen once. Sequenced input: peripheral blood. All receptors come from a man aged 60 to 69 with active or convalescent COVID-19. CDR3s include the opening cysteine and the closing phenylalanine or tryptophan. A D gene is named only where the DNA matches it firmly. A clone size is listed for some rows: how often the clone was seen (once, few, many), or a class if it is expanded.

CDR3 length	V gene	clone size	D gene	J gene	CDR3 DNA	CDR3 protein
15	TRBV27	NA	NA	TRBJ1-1	TGTGCCAGCAGTTTATCAGGACAGCCACACACTGAAGCTTTCTTT	CASSLSGQPHTEAFF
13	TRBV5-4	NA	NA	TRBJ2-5	TGTGCCAGCAGCTCCGCCAACGGAGAGACCCAGTACTTC	CASSSANGETQYF
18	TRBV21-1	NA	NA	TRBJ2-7	TGTGCCAGCCTTTCCCGACAAGGGCGCAGGGCAGGGTGCTACGAGCAGTACTTC	CASLSRQGRRAGCYEQYF
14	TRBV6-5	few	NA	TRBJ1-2	TGTGCCAGCAGGGCCTACATGGGGACTTATGGCTACACCTTC	CASRAYMGTYGYTF
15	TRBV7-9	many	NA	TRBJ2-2	TGTGCCAGCAGCCGTCCCGACAGGAACACCGGGGAGCTGTTTTTT	CASSRPDRNTGELFF
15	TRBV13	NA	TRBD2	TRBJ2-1	TGTGCCAGCAGCGATAGCGGGGGGGCCGGAAGTGAGCAGTTCTTC	CASSDSGGAGSEQFF
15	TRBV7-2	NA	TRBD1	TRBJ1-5	TGTGCCAGCAGCTCGGACAGGGGGTTAGGTCAGCCCCAGCATTTT	CASSSDRGLGQPQHF
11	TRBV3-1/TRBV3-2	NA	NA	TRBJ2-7	TGTGCCAGCAGCTCCGCCTACGAGCAGTACTTC	CASSSAYEQYF
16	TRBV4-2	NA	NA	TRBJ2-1	TGTGCCAGCAGCCAAGATTCCGGGGAGGCCTACAATGAGCAGTTCTTC	CASSQDSGEAYNEQFF
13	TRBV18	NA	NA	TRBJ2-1	TGTGCCAGCTCACCTAAACAGTTTAATGAGCAGTTCTTC	CASSPKQFNEQFF
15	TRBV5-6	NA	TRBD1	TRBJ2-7	TGTGCCAGCAGCTTGACACGGACAGGGACCGGCGAGCAGTACTTC	CASSLTRTGTGEQYF